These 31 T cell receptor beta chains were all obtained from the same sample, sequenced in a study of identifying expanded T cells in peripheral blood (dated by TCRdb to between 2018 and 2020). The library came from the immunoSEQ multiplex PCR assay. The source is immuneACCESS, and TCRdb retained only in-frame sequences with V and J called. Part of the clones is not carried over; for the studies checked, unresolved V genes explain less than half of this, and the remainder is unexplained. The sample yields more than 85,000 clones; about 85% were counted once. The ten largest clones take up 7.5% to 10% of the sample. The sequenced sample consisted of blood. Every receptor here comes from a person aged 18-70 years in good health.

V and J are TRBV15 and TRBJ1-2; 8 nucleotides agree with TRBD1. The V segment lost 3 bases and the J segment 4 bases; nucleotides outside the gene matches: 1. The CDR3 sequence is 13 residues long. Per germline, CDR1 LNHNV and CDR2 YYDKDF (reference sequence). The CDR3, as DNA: TGTGCCACCAGCAGGGACAGGGTCTATGGCTACACCTTC. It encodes CATSRDRVYGYTF.

The DNA of the CDR3 is TGTGCCAGCAGTTTATGGGGGAGTCTGAACGAGCAGTACTTC. As protein: CASSLWGSLNEQYF. The V and J genes are TRBV28 and TRBJ2-7; TRBD2 is a possible D gene (5 bases). This CDR3 spans 14 amino acids. The germline V and J ends were trimmed by 0 bases and 5 bases, with 11 bases remaining between them. Germline-derived CDR1 and CDR2 are MDHEN and SYDVKM.

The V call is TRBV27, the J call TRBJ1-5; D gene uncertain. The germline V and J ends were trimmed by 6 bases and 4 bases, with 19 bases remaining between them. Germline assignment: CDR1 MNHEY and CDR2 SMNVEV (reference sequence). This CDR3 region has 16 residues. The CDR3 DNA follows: TGTGCCAGCAGGCCCGCCAGCTGGGGATCTAATCAGCCCCAGCATTTT. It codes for CASRPASWGSNQPQHF.

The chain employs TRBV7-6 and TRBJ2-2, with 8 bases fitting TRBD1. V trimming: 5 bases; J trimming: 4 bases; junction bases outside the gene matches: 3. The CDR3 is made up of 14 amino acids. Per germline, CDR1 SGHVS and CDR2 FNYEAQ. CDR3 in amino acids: CASSRDRRTGELFF. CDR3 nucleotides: TGTGCCAGCAGCCGGGACAGGCGCACCGGGGAGCTGTTTTTT.

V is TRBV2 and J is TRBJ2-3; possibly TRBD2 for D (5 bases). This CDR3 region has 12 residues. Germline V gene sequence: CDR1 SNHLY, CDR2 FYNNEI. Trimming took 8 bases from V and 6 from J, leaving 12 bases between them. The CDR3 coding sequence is TGTGCCAGCCGGCCGGGGTCCGATACGCAGTATTTT. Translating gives CASRPGSDTQYF.

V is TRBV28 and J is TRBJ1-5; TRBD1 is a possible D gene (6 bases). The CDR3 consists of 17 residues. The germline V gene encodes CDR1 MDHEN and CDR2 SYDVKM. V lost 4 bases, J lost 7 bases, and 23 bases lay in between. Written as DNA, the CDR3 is TGTGCCAGCAGTTACTCATTAGGGGGGGGAGGGCACCAGCCCCAGCATTTT. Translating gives CASSYSLGGGGHQPQHF.

DNA for the CDR3: TGTGCCATCAGTGACCAACCGGGACCCGAGCAGTACTTC. This encodes CAISDQPGPEQYF. The genes are TRBV10-3 and TRBJ2-7; D may be TRBD1 or TRBD2 (5 bases each). The V gene lost 3 bases and the J gene lost 6 bases, with 12 bases spanning the gap. The CDR3 covers 13 residues. Germline loops: CDR1 ENHRY, CDR2 SYGVKD.

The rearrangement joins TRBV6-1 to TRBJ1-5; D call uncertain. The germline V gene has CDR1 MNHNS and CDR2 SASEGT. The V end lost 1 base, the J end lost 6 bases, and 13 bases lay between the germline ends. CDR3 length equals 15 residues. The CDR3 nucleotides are TGTGCCAGCAGTGAAGTGGGGAGGAGTGGTCAGCCCCAGCATTTT. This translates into CASSEVGRSGQPQHF.

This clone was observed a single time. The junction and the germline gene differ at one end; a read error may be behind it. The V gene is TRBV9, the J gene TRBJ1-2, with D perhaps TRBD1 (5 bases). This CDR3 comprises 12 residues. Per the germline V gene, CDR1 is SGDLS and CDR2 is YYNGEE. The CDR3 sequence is CASSVASGGTAF. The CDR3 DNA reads TGTGCCAGCAGCGTAGCCTCCGGCGGGACGGCCTTC.

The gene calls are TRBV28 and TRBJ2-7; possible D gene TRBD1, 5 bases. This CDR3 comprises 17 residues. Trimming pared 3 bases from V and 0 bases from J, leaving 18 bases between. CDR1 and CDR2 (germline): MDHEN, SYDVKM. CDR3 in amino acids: CASSLGPLASNSYEQYF. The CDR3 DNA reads TGTGCCAGCAGTTTGGGGCCGTTGGCTTCAAACTCCTACGAGCAGTACTTC.

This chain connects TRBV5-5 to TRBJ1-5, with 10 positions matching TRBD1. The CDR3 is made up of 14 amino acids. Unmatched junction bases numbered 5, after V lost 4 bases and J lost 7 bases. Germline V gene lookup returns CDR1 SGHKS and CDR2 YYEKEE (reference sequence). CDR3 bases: TGTGCCAGCAGCACGACAGGGGGCGCGCAGCCCCAGCATTTT. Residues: CASSTTGGAQPQHF.

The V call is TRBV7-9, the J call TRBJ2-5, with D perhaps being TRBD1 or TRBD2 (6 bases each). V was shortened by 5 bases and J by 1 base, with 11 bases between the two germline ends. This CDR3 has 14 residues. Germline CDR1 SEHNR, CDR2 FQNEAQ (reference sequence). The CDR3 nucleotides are TGTGCCAGCAGCCCCCCGGGGGCCCAAGAGACCCAGTACTTC. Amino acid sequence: CASSPPGAQETQYF. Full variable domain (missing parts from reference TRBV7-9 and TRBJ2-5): DTGVSQNPRHKITKRGQNVTFRCDPISEHNRLYWYRQTLGQGPEFLTYFQNEAQLEKSRLLSDRFSAERPKGSFSTLEIQRTEQGDSAMYLCASSPPGAQETQYFGPGTRLLVL.

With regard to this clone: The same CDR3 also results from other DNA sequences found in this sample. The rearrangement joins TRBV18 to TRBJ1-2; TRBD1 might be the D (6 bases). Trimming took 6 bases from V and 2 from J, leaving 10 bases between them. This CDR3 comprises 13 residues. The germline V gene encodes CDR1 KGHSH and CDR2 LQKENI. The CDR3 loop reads CASSPDSNYGYTF. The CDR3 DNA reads TGTGCCAGCTCGCCGGACAGCAACTATGGCTACACCTTC.

Written as DNA, the CDR3 is TGCAGTGGGGCCCGCGCGGAGACCCAGTACTTC. It is translated as CSGARAETQYF. The genes are TRBV20-1 and TRBJ2-5, with unresolved D. CDR3 length: 11 residues. CDR1 and CDR2 (germline): DFQATT, SNEGSKA (reference sequence). Trimming removed 7 bases from V and 5 bases from J, with 11 bases in between.

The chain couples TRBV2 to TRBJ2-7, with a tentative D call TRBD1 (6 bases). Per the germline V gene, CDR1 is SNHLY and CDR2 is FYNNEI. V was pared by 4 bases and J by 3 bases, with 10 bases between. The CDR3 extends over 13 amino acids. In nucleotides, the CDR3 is TGTGCCAGCAGTGTTGGCAGGGGCTACGAGCAGTACTTC. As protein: CASSVGRGYEQYF.

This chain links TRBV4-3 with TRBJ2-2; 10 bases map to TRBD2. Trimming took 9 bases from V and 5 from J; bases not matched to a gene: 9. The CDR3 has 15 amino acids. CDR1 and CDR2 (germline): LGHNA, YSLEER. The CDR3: CASSPGLASTGELFF. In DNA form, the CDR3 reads TGCGCCAGTTCTCCGGGACTAGCGTCGACCGGGGAGCTGTTTTTT.

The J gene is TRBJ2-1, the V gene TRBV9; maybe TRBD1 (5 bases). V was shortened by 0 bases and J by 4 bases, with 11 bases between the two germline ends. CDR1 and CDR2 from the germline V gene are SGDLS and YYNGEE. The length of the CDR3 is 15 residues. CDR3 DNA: TGTGCCAGCAGCGTAGTTGGGGCCGAATACAATGAGCAGTTCTTC. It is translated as CASSVVGAEYNEQFF.

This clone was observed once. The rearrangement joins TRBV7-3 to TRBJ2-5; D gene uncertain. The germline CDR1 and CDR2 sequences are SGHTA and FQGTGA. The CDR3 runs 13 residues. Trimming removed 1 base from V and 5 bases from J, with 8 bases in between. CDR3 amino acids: CASSLKGGETQYF. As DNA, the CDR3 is TGTGCCAGCAGCTTAAAGGGTGGTGAGACCCAGTACTTC.

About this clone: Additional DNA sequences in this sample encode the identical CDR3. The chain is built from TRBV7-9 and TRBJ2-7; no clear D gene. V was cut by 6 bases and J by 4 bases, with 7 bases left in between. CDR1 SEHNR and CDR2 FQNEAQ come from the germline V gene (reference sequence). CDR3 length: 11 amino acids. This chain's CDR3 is CASSPGYEQYF. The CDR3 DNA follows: TGTGCCAGCAGTCCGGGTTACGAGCAGTACTTC.

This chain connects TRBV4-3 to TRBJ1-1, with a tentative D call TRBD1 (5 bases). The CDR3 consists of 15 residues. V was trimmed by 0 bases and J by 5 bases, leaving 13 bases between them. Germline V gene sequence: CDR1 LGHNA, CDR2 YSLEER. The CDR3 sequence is CASSQDMGLGTEAFF. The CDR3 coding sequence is TGCGCCAGCAGCCAAGATATGGGACTGGGGACTGAAGCTTTCTTT.

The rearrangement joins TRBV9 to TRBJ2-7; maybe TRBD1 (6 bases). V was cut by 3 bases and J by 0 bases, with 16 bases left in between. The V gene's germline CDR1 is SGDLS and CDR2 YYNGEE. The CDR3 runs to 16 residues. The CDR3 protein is CASSAGQGLSSYEQYF. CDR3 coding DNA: TGTGCCAGCAGCGCAGGGCAGGGGCTTAGCTCCTACGAGCAGTACTTC.

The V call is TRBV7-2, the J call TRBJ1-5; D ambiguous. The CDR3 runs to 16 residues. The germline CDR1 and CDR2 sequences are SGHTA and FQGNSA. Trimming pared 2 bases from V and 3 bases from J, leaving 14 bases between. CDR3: CASSLRFQAPNQPQHF. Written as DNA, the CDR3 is TGTGCCAGCAGCTTAAGGTTCCAGGCCCCCAATCAGCCCCAGCATTTT.

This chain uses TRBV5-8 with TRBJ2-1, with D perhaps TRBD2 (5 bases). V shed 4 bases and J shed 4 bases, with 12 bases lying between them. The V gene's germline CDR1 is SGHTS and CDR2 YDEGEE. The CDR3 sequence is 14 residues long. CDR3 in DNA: TGTGCCAGCAGCACCGCGCCGGGGTACAATGAGCAGTTCTTC. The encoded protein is CASSTAPGYNEQFF. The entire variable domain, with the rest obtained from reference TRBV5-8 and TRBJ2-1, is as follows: EAGVTQSPTHLIKTRGQQATLRCSPISGHTSVYWYQQALGLGLQFLLWYDEGEERNRGNFPPRFSGRQFPNYSSELNVNALELEDSALYLCASSTAPGYNEQFFGPGTRLTVL.

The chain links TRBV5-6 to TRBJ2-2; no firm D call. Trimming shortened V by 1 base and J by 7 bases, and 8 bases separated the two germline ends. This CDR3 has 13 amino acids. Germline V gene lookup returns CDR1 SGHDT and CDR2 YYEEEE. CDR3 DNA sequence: TGTGCCAGCAGCTTGATTAGCATCGGGGAGCTGTTTTTT. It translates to CASSLISIGELFF.

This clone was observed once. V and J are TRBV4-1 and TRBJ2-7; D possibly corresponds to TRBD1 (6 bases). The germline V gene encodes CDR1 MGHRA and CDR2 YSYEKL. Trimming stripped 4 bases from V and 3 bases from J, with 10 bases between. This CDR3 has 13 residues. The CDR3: CASSRDTIYEQYF. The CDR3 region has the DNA TGCGCCAGCAGCCGGGACACTATCTACGAGCAGTACTTC.

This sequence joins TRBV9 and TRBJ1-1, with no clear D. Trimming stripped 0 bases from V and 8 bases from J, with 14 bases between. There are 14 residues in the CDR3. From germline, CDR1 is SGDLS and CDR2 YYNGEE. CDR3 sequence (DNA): TGTGCCAGCAGCGTAGCGGTCACCGGCAGAGAAGCTTTCTTT. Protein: CASSVAVTGREAFF. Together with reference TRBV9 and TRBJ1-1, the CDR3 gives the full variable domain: DSGVTQTPKHLITATGQRVTLRCSPRSGDLSVYWYQQSLDQGLQFLIQYYNGEERAKGNILERFSAQQFPDLHSELNLSSLELGDSALYFCASSVAVTGREAFFGQGTRLTVV.

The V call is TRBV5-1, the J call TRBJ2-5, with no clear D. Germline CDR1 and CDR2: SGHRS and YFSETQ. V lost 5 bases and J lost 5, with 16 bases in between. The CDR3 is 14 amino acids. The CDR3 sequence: CASSLVLLEETQYF. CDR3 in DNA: TGCGCCAGCAGTTTAGTTCTTTTGGAGGAGACCCAGTACTTC.

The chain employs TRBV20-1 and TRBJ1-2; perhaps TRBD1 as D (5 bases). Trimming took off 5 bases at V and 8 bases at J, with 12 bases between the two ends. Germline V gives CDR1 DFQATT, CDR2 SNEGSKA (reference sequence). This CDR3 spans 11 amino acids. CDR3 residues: CSASGRSGYTF. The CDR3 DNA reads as TGCAGTGCTTCAGGGAGGTCGGGCTACACCTTC.

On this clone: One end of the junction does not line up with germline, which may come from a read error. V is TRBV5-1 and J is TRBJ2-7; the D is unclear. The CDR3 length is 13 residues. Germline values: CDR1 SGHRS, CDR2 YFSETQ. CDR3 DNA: TGCGCCAGCAGCTCCGGAATTGGGGAAGATGGGGACTTC. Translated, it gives CASSSGIGEDGDF.

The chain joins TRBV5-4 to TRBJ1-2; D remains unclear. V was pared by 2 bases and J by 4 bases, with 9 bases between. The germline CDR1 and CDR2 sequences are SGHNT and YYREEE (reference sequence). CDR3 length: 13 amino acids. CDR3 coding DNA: TGTGCCAGCAGCTTTTCCGCCGGCTATGGCTACACCTTC. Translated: CASSFSAGYGYTF.

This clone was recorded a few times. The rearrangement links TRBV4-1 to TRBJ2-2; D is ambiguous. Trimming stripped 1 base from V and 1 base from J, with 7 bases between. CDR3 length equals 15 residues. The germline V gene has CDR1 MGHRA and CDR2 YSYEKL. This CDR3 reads CASSQVGLNTGELFF. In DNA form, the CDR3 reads TGCGCCAGCAGCCAAGTAGGTCTGAACACCGGGGAGCTGTTTTTT.